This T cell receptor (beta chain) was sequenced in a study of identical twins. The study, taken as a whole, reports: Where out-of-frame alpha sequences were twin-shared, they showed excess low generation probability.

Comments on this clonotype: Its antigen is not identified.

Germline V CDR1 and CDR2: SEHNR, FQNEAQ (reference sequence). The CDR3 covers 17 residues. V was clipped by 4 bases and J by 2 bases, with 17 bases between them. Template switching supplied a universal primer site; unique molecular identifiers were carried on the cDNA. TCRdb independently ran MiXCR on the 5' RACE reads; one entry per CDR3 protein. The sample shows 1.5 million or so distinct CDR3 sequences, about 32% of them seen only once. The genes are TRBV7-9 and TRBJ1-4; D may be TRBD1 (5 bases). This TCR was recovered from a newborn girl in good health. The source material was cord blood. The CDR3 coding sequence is TGTGCCAGCAGCTCTTCCTCCAAACAGGATACTAATGAAAAACTGTTTTTT. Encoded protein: CASSSSSKQDTNEKLFF.